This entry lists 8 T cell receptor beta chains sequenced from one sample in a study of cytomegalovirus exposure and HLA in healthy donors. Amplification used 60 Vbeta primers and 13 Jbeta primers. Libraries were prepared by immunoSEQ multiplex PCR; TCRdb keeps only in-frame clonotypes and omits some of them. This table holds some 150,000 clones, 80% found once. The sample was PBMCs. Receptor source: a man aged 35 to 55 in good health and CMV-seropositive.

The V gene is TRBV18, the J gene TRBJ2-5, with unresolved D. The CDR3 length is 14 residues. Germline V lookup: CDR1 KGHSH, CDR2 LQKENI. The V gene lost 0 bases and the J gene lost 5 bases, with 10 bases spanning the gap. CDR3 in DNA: TGTGCCAGCTCACCACCGGGTTCGCGGGAGACCCAGTACTTC. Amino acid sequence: CASSPPGSRETQYF. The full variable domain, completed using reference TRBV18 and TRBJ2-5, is NAGVMQNPRHLVRRRGQEARLRCSPMKGHSHVYWYRQLPEEGLKFMVYLQKENIIDESGMPKERFSAEFPKEGPSILRIQQVVRGDSAAYFCASSPPGSRETQYFGPGTRLLVL.

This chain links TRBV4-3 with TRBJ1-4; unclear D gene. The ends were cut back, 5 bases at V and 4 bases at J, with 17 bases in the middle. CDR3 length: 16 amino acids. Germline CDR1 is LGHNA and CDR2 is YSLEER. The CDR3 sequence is CASSLRAQNRNEKLFF. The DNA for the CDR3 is TGCGCCAGCAGCTTGAGGGCACAGAACCGTAATGAAAAACTGTTTTTT.

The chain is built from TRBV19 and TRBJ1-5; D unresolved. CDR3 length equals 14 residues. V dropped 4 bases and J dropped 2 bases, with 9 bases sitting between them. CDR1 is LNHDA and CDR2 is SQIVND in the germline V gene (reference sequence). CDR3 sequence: CASSRIVGNQPQHF. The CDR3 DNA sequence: TGTGCCAGTAGTAGAATAGTGGGCAATCAGCCCCAGCATTTT.

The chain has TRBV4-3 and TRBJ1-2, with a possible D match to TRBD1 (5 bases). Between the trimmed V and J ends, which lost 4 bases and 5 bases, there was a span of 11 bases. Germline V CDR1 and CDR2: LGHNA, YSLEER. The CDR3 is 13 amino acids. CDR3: CASSPTGGYGYTF. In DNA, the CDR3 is TGCGCCAGCAGCCCAACGGGGGGGTATGGCTACACCTTC.

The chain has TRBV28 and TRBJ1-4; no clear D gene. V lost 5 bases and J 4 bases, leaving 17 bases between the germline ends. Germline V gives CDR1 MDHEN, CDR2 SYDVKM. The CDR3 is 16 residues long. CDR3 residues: CASSQNPEILNEKLFF. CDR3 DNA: TGTGCCAGCAGTCAAAACCCGGAGATCCTTAATGAAAAACTGTTTTTT. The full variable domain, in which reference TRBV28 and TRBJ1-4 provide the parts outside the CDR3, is DVKVTQSSRYLVKRTGEKVFLECVQDMDHENMFWYRQDPGLGLRLIYFSYDVKMKEKGDIPEGYSVSREKKERFSLILESASTNQTSMYLCASSQNPEILNEKLFFGSGTQLSVL.

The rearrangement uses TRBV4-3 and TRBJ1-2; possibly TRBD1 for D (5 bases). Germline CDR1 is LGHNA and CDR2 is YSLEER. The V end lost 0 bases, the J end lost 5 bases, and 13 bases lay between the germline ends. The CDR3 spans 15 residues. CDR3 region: CASSQDTQGGYGYTF. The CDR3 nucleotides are TGCGCCAGCAGCCAAGATACGCAGGGAGGTTATGGCTACACCTTC.

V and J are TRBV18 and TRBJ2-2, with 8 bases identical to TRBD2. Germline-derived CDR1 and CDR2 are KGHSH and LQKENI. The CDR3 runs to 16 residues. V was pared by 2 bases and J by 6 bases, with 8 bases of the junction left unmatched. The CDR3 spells CASSPRREVVAGELFF. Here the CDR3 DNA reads TGTGCCAGCTCACCAAGGCGGGAGGTTGTCGCCGGGGAGCTGTTTTTT.

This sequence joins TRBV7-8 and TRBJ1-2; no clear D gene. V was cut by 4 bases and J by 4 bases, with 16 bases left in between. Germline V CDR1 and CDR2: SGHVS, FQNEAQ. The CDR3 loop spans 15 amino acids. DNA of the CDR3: TGTGCCAGCAGCTCGCGGCGGACGGACTCCTATGGCTACACCTTC. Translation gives CASSSRRTDSYGYTF. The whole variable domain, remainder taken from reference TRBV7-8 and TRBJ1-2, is GAGVSQSPRYKVAKRGQDVALRCDPISGHVSLFWYQQALGQGPEFLTYFQNEAQLDKSGLPSDRFFAERPEGSVSTLKIQRTQQEDSAVYLCASSSRRTDSYGYTFGSGTRLTVV.